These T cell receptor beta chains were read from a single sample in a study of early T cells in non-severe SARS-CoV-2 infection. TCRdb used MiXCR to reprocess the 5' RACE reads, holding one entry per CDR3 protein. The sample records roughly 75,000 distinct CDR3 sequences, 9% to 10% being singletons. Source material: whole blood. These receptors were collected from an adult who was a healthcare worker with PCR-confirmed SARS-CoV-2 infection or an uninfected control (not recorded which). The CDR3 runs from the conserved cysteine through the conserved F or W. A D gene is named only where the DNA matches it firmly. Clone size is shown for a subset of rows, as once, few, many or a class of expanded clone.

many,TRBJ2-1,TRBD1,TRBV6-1,CASIPKMGQGEIHNEQFF,TGTGCCAGCATTCCAAAAATGGGACAGGGGGAAATCCACAATGAGCAGTTCTTC
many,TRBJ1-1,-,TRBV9,CASSPGTLGNTEAFF,TGTGCCAGCAGCCCAGGGACCTTGGGGAACACTGAAGCTTTCTTT
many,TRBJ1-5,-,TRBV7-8,CASSLAVGRLTIQPQHF,TGTGCCAGCAGCTTAGCGGTCGGGAGACTGACTATCCAGCCCCAGCATTTT
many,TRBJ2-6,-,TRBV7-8,CASSFGGSTRSGANVLTF,TGTGCCAGCAGCTTCGGGGGATCGACTCGGTCTGGGGCCAACGTCCTGACTTTC
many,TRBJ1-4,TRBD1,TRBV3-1,CASSPRGQNEKLFF,TGTGCCAGCAGCCCCAGGGGACAGAATGAAAAACTGTTTTTT
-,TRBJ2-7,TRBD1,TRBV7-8,CASSEDRASYYEQYF,TGTGCCAGCAGCGAGGACAGGGCCTCCTACTACGAGCAGTACTTC
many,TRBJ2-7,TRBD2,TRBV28,CASSFREGPYEQYF,TGTGCCAGCAGTTTCCGGGAGGGCCCCTACGAGCAGTACTTC
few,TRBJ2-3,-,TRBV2,CASWRGVDTQYF,TGTGCCAGCTGGCGAGGGGTAGATACGCAGTATTTT
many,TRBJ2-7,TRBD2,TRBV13,CASSSRVAGRERQYF,TGTGCCAGCAGCAGCCGGGTAGCGGGAAGGGAAAGGCAGTACTTC
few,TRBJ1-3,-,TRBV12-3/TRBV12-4,CASSLRDTSGNTIYF,TGTGCCAGCAGTCTAAGGGACACCTCTGGAAACACCATATATTTT
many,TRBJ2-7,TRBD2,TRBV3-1,CASSQEVLSGYEQYF,TGTGCCAGCAGCCAAGAAGTCCTTAGCGGGTACGAGCAGTACTTC
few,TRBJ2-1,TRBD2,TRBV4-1,CASSQDAGTSANEQFF,TGCGCCAGCAGCCAAGACGCCGGGACTAGCGCAAATGAGCAGTTCTTC
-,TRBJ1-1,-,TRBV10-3,CAISDFTQDEAFF,TGTGCCATCAGTGACTTCACACAAGATGAAGCTTTCTTT
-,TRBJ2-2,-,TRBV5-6,CASSFQSSGELFF,TGTGCCAGCAGCTTCCAGAGTTCCGGGGAGCTGTTTTTT
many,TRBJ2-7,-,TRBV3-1,CASSPAGPGEQYF,TGTGCCAGCAGCCCCGCAGGGCCGGGGGAGCAGTACTTC
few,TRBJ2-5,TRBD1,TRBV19,CASSNGQGAQETQYF,TGTGCCAGTAGCAACGGACAGGGGGCCCAAGAGACCCAGTACTTC
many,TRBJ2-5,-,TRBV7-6,CASSWRGSETQYF,TGTGCCAGCAGCTGGAGGGGGTCGGAGACCCAGTACTTC
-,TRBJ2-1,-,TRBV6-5,CASSYRQLPGNEQFF,TGTGCCAGCAGTTATCGACAGTTACCTGGGAATGAGCAGTTCTTC
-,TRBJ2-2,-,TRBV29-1,CSVIRAPSGELFF,TGCAGCGTAATCCGGGCTCCCAGCGGGGAGCTGTTTTTT
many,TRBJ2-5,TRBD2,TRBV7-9,CASSVLRQTSGTETQYF,TGTGCCAGCAGCGTCCTGCGGCAGACTAGCGGGACAGAGACCCAGTACTTC
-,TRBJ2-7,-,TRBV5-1,CASSLEGLSAPFYEQYF,TGCGCCAGCAGCTTGGAAGGGTTGAGCGCACCATTCTACGAGCAGTACTTC
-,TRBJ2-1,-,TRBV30,CAWSVGAGLGNEQFF,TGTGCCTGGAGTGTAGGTGCGGGGTTAGGGAATGAGCAGTTCTTC
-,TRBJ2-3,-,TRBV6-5,CASSYRWQFTDTQYF,TGTGCCAGCAGTTACAGATGGCAGTTCACAGATACGCAGTATTTT
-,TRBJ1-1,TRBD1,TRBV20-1,CSASSRQGLMHTEAFF,TGCAGTGCCAGTTCCCGACAGGGCCTAATGCACACTGAAGCTTTCTTT
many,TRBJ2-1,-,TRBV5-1,CASSHGRSSYNEQFF,TGCGCCAGCAGCCATGGCCGGAGCTCCTACAATGAGCAGTTCTTC
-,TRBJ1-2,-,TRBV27,CASTTRGEDGYTF,TGTGCCAGCACTACGAGGGGCGAGGATGGCTACACCTTC
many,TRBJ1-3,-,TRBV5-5,CASSSYTGSQNTIYF,TGTGCCAGCAGCTCTTATACAGGGAGCCAAAACACCATATATTTT
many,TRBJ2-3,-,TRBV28,CASSLAGRTDTQYF,TGTGCCAGCAGTTTGGCGGGACGCACAGATACGCAGTATTTT
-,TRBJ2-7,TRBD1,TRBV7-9,CASSSGRQGPYEQYF,TGTGCCAGCAGCTCCGGAAGACAGGGACCCTACGAGCAGTACTTC
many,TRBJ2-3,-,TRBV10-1,CASSASTDTQYF,TGCGCCAGCAGTGCAAGCACAGATACGCAGTATTTT
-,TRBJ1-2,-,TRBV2,CASSEAAGYTF,TGTGCCAGCAGTGAAGCTGCGGGCTACACCTTC
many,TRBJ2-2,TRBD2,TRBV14,CASSPRWTSGSKTGELFF,TGTGCCAGCAGTCCCCGGTGGACTAGCGGGAGTAAGACCGGGGAGCTGTTTTTT
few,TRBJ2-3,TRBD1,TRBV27,CASQGGRGRPDTQYF,TGTGCCAGCCAAGGGGGAAGGGGGCGCCCAGATACGCAGTATTTT
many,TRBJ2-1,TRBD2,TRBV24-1,CATLNSRPAGVSNEQFF,TGTGCCACCCTTAACTCGCGGCCAGCGGGAGTAAGCAATGAGCAGTTCTTC
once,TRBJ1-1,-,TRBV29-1,CSVVGERTEAFF,TGCAGCGTTGTTGGGGAACGGACTGAAGCTTTCTTT
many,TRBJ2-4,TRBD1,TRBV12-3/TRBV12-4,CASSQRTGGDIQYF,TGTGCCAGCAGCCAAAGGACAGGGGGGGACATTCAGTACTTC
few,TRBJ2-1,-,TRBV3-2,CASSQEWSGSIGNEQFF,TGTGCCAGCAGCCAAGAATGGAGCGGGAGCATTGGAAATGAGCAGTTCTTC
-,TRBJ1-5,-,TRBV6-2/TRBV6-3,CASRTGQMSNQPQHF,TGTGCCAGCAGAACCGGACAGATGAGCAATCAGCCCCAGCATTTT
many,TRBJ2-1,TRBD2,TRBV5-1,CASSFAGLAGVYNEQFF,TGCGCCAGCAGCTTCGCCGGACTAGCGGGAGTCTACAATGAGCAGTTCTTC
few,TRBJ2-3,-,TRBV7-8,CASSLGGAMDTQYF,TGTGCCAGCAGCTTAGGAGGGGCAATGGATACGCAGTATTTT